The 18 T cell receptor beta chains below all came from one sample that was sequenced in a study of blood T cells in healthy people across ages. A J-beta primer mix and a sample-barcoded 5' primer were used in a second PCR of about 6 to 12 cycles. MiXCR, run by TCRdb on the 5' RACE reads, gives a single entry per CDR3 protein. The sample lists 1.5 million to 1.9 million distinct CDR3 sequences, roughly 43% occurring once. The source material was blood. The origin of the receptors is a woman aged 18 to 35 in good health.

The rearrangement joins TRBV28 to TRBJ2-1; D may be TRBD2 (6 bases). CDR1 is MDHEN and CDR2 is SYDVKM in the germline V gene. The CDR3 sequence is 14 residues long. V lost 4 bases and J lost 8, with 15 bases in between. The CDR3 DNA follows: TGTGCCAGCAGTTCGGCCGGGGGTAAATATGAGCAGTTCTTC. Protein sequence: CASSSAGGKYEQFF.

This chain uses TRBV28 with TRBJ1-5; no clear D gene. Trimming pared 5 bases from V and 2 bases from J, leaving 13 bases between. CDR1 MDHEN and CDR2 SYDVKM come from the germline V gene. This CDR3 contains 15 residues. As DNA, the CDR3 is TGTGCCAGCAGTGAGGCACTAAATGGCAATCAGCCCCAGCATTTT. Translation: CASSEALNGNQPQHF.

V and J are TRBV2 and TRBJ1-2; D is uncertain. Germline CDR1 SNHLY, CDR2 FYNNEI. The V end was cut by 7 bases, the J end by 10 bases, with 13 bases between. The CDR3 runs 11 residues. The CDR3 here is CASTYDKNYTF. The CDR3, as DNA: TGTGCCAGCACCTACGACAAAAACTACACCTTC.

The V gene is TRBV29-1, the J gene TRBJ2-1; TRBD2 is a possible D gene (6 bases). The CDR3 totals 17 residues. Deletions cut 1 base from V and 4 bases from J, with 20 bases between. Per the germline V gene, CDR1 is SQVTM and CDR2 is ANQGSEA. CDR3 amino acids: CSVEGFPETRGYNEQFF. CDR3 nucleotides: TGCAGCGTTGAAGGCTTCCCCGAGACTAGAGGGTACAATGAGCAGTTCTTC.

This chain uses TRBV11-2 with TRBJ2-3; 7 positions agree with TRBD2. CDR1 is SGHAT and CDR2 is FQNNGV in the germline V gene. The CDR3 sequence is 14 residues long. V was pared by 3 bases and J by 6 bases, with 6 bases of the junction left unmatched. The CDR3 sequence is CASSFWGLPDTQYF. The DNA for the CDR3 is TGTGCCAGCAGCTTTTGGGGACTACCCGATACGCAGTATTTT.

This clonotype turned up a few times. The chain recombines TRBV28 with TRBJ1-4; the D gene is possibly TRBD1 (6 bases). Germline CDR1 MDHEN, CDR2 SYDVKM. The length of the CDR3 is 15 residues. Trimming took 5 bases from V and 0 from J, leaving 10 bases between them. The CDR3 DNA sequence: TGTGCCAGCAGTCTAGGGGGTCCAACTAATGAAAAACTGTTTTTT. As protein: CASSLGGPTNEKLFF.

This clonotype came up a few times. V is TRBV20-1 and J is TRBJ1-4; unclear D gene. This CDR3 spans 16 amino acids. Trimming shortened V by 3 bases and J by 0 bases, and 14 bases separated the two germline ends. Looked up from germline, CDR1 is DFQATT and CDR2 is SNEGSKA (reference sequence). In DNA, the CDR3 is TGCAGTGCTAGTCAAGGACGGCTTGCAACTAATGAAAAACTGTTTTTT. Residues: CSASQGRLATNEKLFF.

The gene calls are TRBV18 and TRBJ1-2, with TRBD1 as a possible D gene (5 bases). This CDR3 contains 14 residues. Trimming removed 0 bases at V and 3 bases at J, with 8 bases between. The V gene's germline CDR1 is KGHSH and CDR2 LQKENI. The CDR3 region has the DNA TGTGCCAGCTCACCACCGTGGGGGGACTATGGCTACACCTTC. Translation: CASSPPWGDYGYTF.

The gene calls are TRBV29-1 and TRBJ2-1; 9 nucleotides match TRBD2. The trim removed 7 bases at V and 8 bases at J, leaving 15 bases unmatched. This CDR3 region has 15 residues. Germline V lookup: CDR1 SQVTM, CDR2 ANQGSEA. Here the CDR3 DNA reads TGCAGCGCCCGACGGGGGCTAGCGGGGACCGATGAGCAGTTCTTC. It encodes CSARRGLAGTDEQFF.

The table lists this clonotype with a few counts. V usage is TRBV20-1 and J usage is TRBJ2-1; 14 bases agree with TRBD2. This CDR3 has 14 residues. V lost 6 bases, J lost 7 bases, and 5 bases stayed unmatched. Germline values: CDR1 DFQATT, CDR2 SNEGSKA (reference sequence). CDR3 amino acids: CSAGLAGGGNEQFF. Here the CDR3 DNA reads TGCAGTGCCGGACTAGCGGGGGGCGGTAATGAGCAGTTCTTC.

V usage is TRBV3-1 and J usage is TRBJ2-3; the D gene is possibly TRBD2 (5 bases). In germline, CDR1 is LGHDT, CDR2 YNNKEL (reference sequence). The CDR3 sequence is 16 residues long. V gave up 4 bases and J gave up 3 bases, with 17 bases separating them. CDR3 DNA sequence: TGTGCCAGCAGCCCCGGGGAAATTCGTCCGACAGATACGCAGTATTTT. Encoded protein: CASSPGEIRPTDTQYF.

This clonotype has only a few counts. The V call is TRBV27, the J call TRBJ2-1; possibly TRBD1 for D (6 bases). The V end lost 2 bases, the J end lost 0 bases, and 14 bases lay between the germline ends. The CDR3 extends over 17 amino acids. Germline loops: CDR1 MNHEY, CDR2 SMNVEV (reference sequence). CDR3 nucleotide sequence: TGTGCCAGCAGTTTACTGGCCCAGGGACACTCCTACAATGAGCAGTTCTTC. Translation gives CASSLLAQGHSYNEQFF.

The rearrangement uses TRBV20-1 and TRBJ2-7; maybe TRBD1 (5 bases). Near its end, the DNA agrees better with TRBJ2-5, so the J call may be wrong. The CDR3 loop spans 17 amino acids. CDR1 is DFQATT and CDR2 is SNEGSKA in the germline V gene (reference sequence). CDR3 amino acids: CSARDLRAQGHRETQYF. CDR3 coding DNA: TGCAGTGCTAGAGATCTCAGGGCGCAGGGCCACCGGGAGACCCAGTACTTC.

This clonotype was recorded a few times. The rearrangement uses TRBV19 and TRBJ2-1; 9 nucleotides match TRBD2. Unmatched junction bases numbered 1, after V lost 2 bases and J lost 5 bases. The germline V gene encodes CDR1 LNHDA and CDR2 SQIVND (reference sequence). The CDR3 loop spans 14 amino acids. The CDR3 coding sequence is TGTGCCAGTAGTATACTAGCGGGGCACAATGAGCAGTTCTTC. This encodes CASSILAGHNEQFF.

This clonotype was recorded at least ten times. V and J are TRBV29-1 and TRBJ1-2; TRBD1 matches 10 bases. V was pared by 8 bases and J by 10 bases, with 13 bases of the junction left unmatched. The CDR3 extends over 13 amino acids. CDR1 and CDR2 from the germline V gene are SQVTM and ANQGSEA. Written as DNA, the CDR3 is TGCAGCCTGAGACAGGGGGCCACCTCTGCCTACACCTTC. Translating it yields CSLRQGATSAYTF.

This clonotype turned up a few times. The J gene is TRBJ2-7, the V gene TRBV27, with D tentatively TRBD1 (6 bases). This CDR3 contains 14 residues. The ends were cut back, 7 bases at V and 4 bases at J, with 17 bases in the middle. Germline V gives CDR1 MNHEY, CDR2 SMNVEV (reference sequence). The CDR3, as DNA: TGTGCCAGCACTATGACAGGTAGCAGTTACGAGCAGTACTTC. The encoded protein is CASTMTGSSYEQYF.

This clonotype has only a few counts. This chain connects TRBV4-3 to TRBJ2-6; a possible D gene is TRBD1 (6 bases). Per the germline V gene, CDR1 is LGHNA and CDR2 is YSLEER. V lost 5 bases and J lost 0, with 11 bases in between. CDR3 length: 16 residues. Written as DNA, the CDR3 is TGCGCCAGCAGCTACTTGACAGGCTCTGGGGCCAACGTCCTGACTTTC. Its translation is CASSYLTGSGANVLTF.

The V and J genes are TRBV27 and TRBJ2-3; 7 bases align to TRBD2. V gave up 10 bases and J gave up 2 bases; unmatched junction bases: 12. Germline CDR1 and CDR2: MNHEY and SMNVEV (reference sequence). The CDR3 runs to 15 residues. This chain's CDR3 is CATFPLAGVTDTQYF. CDR3 in DNA: TGTGCCACCTTCCCATTAGCGGGTGTCACAGATACGCAGTATTTT.